Following are 32 T cell receptor beta chains from one sample sequenced in a study of blood T cell repertoires in COVID-19. Profiling relied on immunoSEQ multiplex PCR, and the TCRdb table lists in-frame clones only, not all of them. In the table there are 250,000 to 300,000 clones, roughly four fifths of which are singletons. What was sequenced was PBMCs or T cells enriched from blood (not recorded which). Receptors originate from a middle-aged man who had been exposed to COVID-19.

The genes are TRBV19 and TRBJ1-2; no reliable D call. The V end was cut by 3 bases, the J end by 2 bases, with 7 bases between. Looked up from germline, CDR1 is LNHDA and CDR2 is SQIVND (reference sequence). This CDR3 comprises 13 residues. CDR3: CASSMRQNYGYTF. The CDR3 DNA follows: TGTGCCAGTAGTATGCGGCAAAACTATGGCTACACCTTC.

This rearrangement joins TRBV5-5 to TRBJ1-1; no reliable D call. This CDR3 is built from 13 residues. The V end was cut by 2 bases, the J end by 1 base, with 6 bases between. The germline V gene encodes CDR1 SGHKS and CDR2 YYEKEE (reference sequence). This chain's CDR3 is CASSLFQNTEAFF. For the CDR3, the DNA is TGTGCCAGCAGCTTATTCCAGAACACTGAAGCTTTCTTT.

This chain joins TRBV29-1 and TRBJ2-7, with D perhaps TRBD2 (5 bases). Trimming stripped 3 bases from V and 12 bases from J, with 18 bases between. CDR1 and CDR2 (germline): SQVTM, ANQGSEA. The CDR3 is 12 residues long. The CDR3 nucleotides read TGCAGCGTTGAGCTGGACTCCCCCGTGCGGTACTTC. It yields the protein CSVELDSPVRYF.

V gene TRBV29-1 combines with J gene TRBJ1-1; D uncertain. Trimming pared 6 bases from V and 11 bases from J, leaving 13 bases between. CDR3 size: 10 residues. Germline assignment: CDR1 SQVTM and CDR2 ANQGSEA. The CDR3 loop reads CSVSRPSAFF. The CDR3 DNA reads TGCAGCGTGTCCAGGCCTTCGGCTTTCTTT.

The chain uses TRBV11-2 and TRBJ2-1; D is ambiguous. Trimming took 5 bases from V and 2 from J, leaving 4 bases between them. Germline CDR1 and CDR2: SGHAT and FQNNGV. The CDR3 covers 12 residues. The CDR3 is CASSTTYNEQFF. The CDR3 DNA is TGTGCCAGCAGCACAACCTACAATGAGCAGTTCTTC. The full variable domain, with the rest looked up from reference TRBV11-2 and TRBJ2-1, is EAGVAQSPRYKIIEKRQSVAFWCNPISGHATLYWYQQILGQGPKLLIQFQNNGVVDDSQLPKDRFSAERLKGVDSTLKIQPAKLEDSAVYLCASSTTYNEQFFGPGTRLTVL.

The V and J genes are TRBV28 and TRBJ1-5; TRBD1 is a possible D gene (5 bases). Germline V gene lookup returns CDR1 MDHEN and CDR2 SYDVKM. The CDR3 spans 15 residues. V lost 8 bases and J lost 7, with 21 bases in between. The CDR3 here is CASSLGSRDRQPQHF. The CDR3 bases are TGTGCCAGCTCGCTGGGGTCCAGGGATCGCCAGCCCCAGCATTTT.

The V and J genes are TRBV4-2 and TRBJ2-1; possibly TRBD2 for D (7 bases). V lost 6 bases and J 8 bases, leaving 14 bases between the germline ends. The germline CDR1 and CDR2 sequences are LGHNA and YNFKEQ. The CDR3 length is 13 residues. CDR3 bases: TGTGCCAGCAGTCGAGGGGGGGGCCATGAGCAGTTCTTC. Encoded protein: CASSRGGGHEQFF.

V is TRBV5-5 and J is TRBJ2-5; 9 bases fit TRBD2. CDR1 is SGHKS, CDR2 YYEKEE, per germline (reference sequence). CDR3 size: 15 residues. V shed 4 bases, J shed 5 bases, and the junction held 9 bases outside the gene matches. CDR3 region: CASSTPRTSVETQYF. The CDR3 nucleotides read TGTGCCAGCAGCACGCCACGGACTAGCGTGGAGACCCAGTACTTC.

The V call is TRBV19, the J call TRBJ2-7; D is ambiguous. Trimming removed 5 bases from V and 3 bases from J, with 14 bases in between. The CDR3 has 14 amino acids. CDR1 and CDR2 (germline): LNHDA, SQIVND (reference sequence). In DNA, the CDR3 is TGTGCCAGTAGTCCCGGGTTTGTAGGCTACGAGCAGTACTTC. Amino acids: CASSPGFVGYEQYF.

This chain uses TRBV5-4 with TRBJ2-2; D gene ambiguous. The germline CDR1 and CDR2 sequences are SGHNT and YYREEE (reference sequence). This CDR3 comprises 14 residues. V gave up 2 bases and J gave up 1 base, with 6 bases separating them. In DNA form, the CDR3 reads TGTGCCAGCAGCTTATCAGAGAACACCGGGGAGCTGTTTTTT. It codes for CASSLSENTGELFF.

The V call is TRBV5-6, the J call TRBJ1-6; D is uncertain. Germline lookup yields CDR1 SGHDT and CDR2 YYEEEE. CDR3 length: 16 amino acids. The V end was cut by 0 bases, the J end by 11 bases, with 18 bases between. CDR3 in DNA: TGTGCCAGCAGCTTGGTGTTTTTCCGGAATGGAGCACCCCTCCACTTT. This codes for CASSLVFFRNGAPLHF.

This sequence joins TRBV5-6 and TRBJ2-2; tentatively, D is TRBD1 (6 bases). V was pared by 4 bases and J by 4 bases, with 14 bases between. Germline CDR1 and CDR2: SGHDT and YYEEEE. The CDR3 loop spans 15 amino acids. The chain's CDR3 is CASSPPGAATGELFF. CDR3 DNA: TGTGCCAGCAGCCCTCCAGGGGCTGCCACCGGGGAGCTGTTTTTT. The variable domain in full, completed from reference TRBV5-6 and TRBJ2-2, reads DAGVTQSPTHLIKTRGQQVTLRCSPKSGHDTVSWYQQALGQGPQFIFQYYEEEERQRGNFPDRFSGHQFPNYSSELNVNALLLGDSALYLCASSPPGAATGELFFGEGSRLTVL.

This clone was counted a few times. The V gene is TRBV7-2, the J gene TRBJ2-1; 10 nucleotides agree with TRBD2. Germline assignment: CDR1 SGHTA and CDR2 FQGNSA. CDR3 length equals 16 residues. The junction had 4 bases not matched to a gene; V was cut back by 5 bases and J by 0 bases. The CDR3 region is CASSRVAGGSYNEQFF. CDR3 sequence (DNA): TGTGCCAGCAGCCGGGTAGCGGGAGGCTCCTACAATGAGCAGTTCTTC.

The V and J genes are TRBV5-1 and TRBJ1-1; D might be TRBD1 (6 bases). Per the germline V gene, CDR1 is SGHRS and CDR2 is YFSETQ. The CDR3 length is 19 residues. The ends were cut back, 4 bases at V and 0 bases at J, with 25 bases in the middle. In nucleotides, the CDR3 is TGCGCCAGCAGCCCGGACCCGGCCCAGACAGGAAACATGAACACTGAAGCTTTCTTT. This encodes CASSPDPAQTGNMNTEAFF.

The J gene is TRBJ2-1, the V gene TRBV5-1; 9 bases are a match to TRBD2. Trimming took 2 bases from V and 8 from J; bases not matched to a gene: 11. Germline V lookup: CDR1 SGHRS, CDR2 YFSETQ. CDR3 length: 16 amino acids. The CDR3 DNA sequence: TGCGCCAGCAGCTTACTGGGACTAGCTACGGGCGATGAGCAGTTCTTC. Translation gives CASSLLGLATGDEQFF.

This clone was detected a few times. V usage is TRBV11-2 and J usage is TRBJ1-2; D perhaps matches TRBD1 (6 bases). V lost 4 bases and J 5 bases, leaving 11 bases between the germline ends. The germline V gene encodes CDR1 SGHAT and CDR2 FQNNGV. The CDR3 has 13 amino acids. Here the CDR3 reads CASSSTDRYGYTF. CDR3 coding DNA: TGTGCCAGCAGCTCCACGGACAGATATGGCTACACCTTC.

The chain carries TRBV5-8 and TRBJ2-1; TRBD2 matches 7 bases. V lost 6 bases to trimming and J lost 7 bases; unmatched junction nucleotides: 19. The CDR3 sequence is 17 residues long. Germline V gene sequence: CDR1 SGHTS, CDR2 YDEGEE. The CDR3 reads CASISSKATRRGNEQFF. For the CDR3, the DNA is TGTGCCAGCATCTCAAGCAAGGCGACAAGGCGGGGGAATGAGCAGTTCTTC.

This clone appeared a few times. The chain recombines TRBV25-1 with TRBJ1-2, with D maybe TRBD1 (5 bases). Germline V CDR1 and CDR2: MGHDK, SYGVNS. The ends were cut back, 5 bases at V and 6 bases at J, with 10 bases in the middle. This CDR3 contains 12 residues. CDR3 protein: CASSFRADGYTF. The CDR3 region has the DNA TGTGCCAGCAGTTTCAGGGCGGATGGCTACACCTTC.

The J gene is TRBJ2-2, the V gene TRBV19; 8 bases align to TRBD2. J gave up 7 bases and V 5 bases, and 9 bases lay outside the gene matches. CDR3 size: 15 residues. Per the germline V gene, CDR1 is LNHDA and CDR2 is SQIVND (reference sequence). The CDR3 nucleotides read TGTGCCAGTAGTTCGGGACTAGTAAGGATCGGGGAGCTGTTTTTT. Translated, it gives CASSSGLVRIGELFF.

V and J are TRBV2 and TRBJ2-2, with no clear D. The CDR3 contains 14 residues. CDR1 is SNHLY and CDR2 is FYNNEI in the germline V gene. The V gene lost 1 base and the J gene lost 4 bases, with 7 bases spanning the gap. CDR3 sequence: CASSEGGITGELFF. The CDR3 region has the DNA TGTGCCAGCAGTGAAGGAGGTATCACCGGGGAGCTGTTTTTT.

The CDR3, as DNA: TGTGCCAGCAGTGAAGCGCCTGTAGGGGCCTACAATGAGCAGTTCTTC. It translates to CASSEAPVGAYNEQFF. The V and J genes are TRBV2 and TRBJ2-1; a weak D match, TRBD1 (5 bases). Germline CDR1 SNHLY, CDR2 FYNNEI. The ends were cut back, 0 bases at V and 2 bases at J, with 11 bases in the middle. CDR3 length equals 16 residues.

V and J are TRBV9 and TRBJ2-1; tentative D call: TRBD2 (6 bases). The V gene's germline CDR1 is SGDLS and CDR2 YYNGEE. The CDR3 sequence is 15 residues long. The ends were cut back, 0 bases at V and 1 base at J, with 8 bases in the middle. The CDR3 DNA sequence: TGTGCCAGCAGCGTAGGGACTAATTCCTACAATGAGCAGTTCTTC. This codes for CASSVGTNSYNEQFF.

Worth noting for this clone: The same CDR3 also results from other DNA sequences found in this sample. The rearrangement links TRBV4-1 to TRBJ1-2; tentative D call: TRBD1 (5 bases). CDR3 length: 14 residues. Germline loops: CDR1 MGHRA, CDR2 YSYEKL. Trimming pared 0 bases from V and 5 bases from J, leaving 10 bases between. The DNA for the CDR3 is TGCGCCAGCAGCCAAGATAGGGGTTCTTATGGCTACACCTTC. Translation gives CASSQDRGSYGYTF.

This clone was seen a single time. The V gene is TRBV5-4, the J gene TRBJ2-7; 9 bases agree with TRBD1. CDR3 length: 13 residues. CDR1 and CDR2 from the germline V gene are SGHNT and YYREEE (reference sequence). The V and J ends lost 5 bases and 5 bases, in that order; junction bases with no gene match: 5. CDR3 protein: CASRRDRDDEQYF. CDR3 coding DNA: TGTGCCAGCAGGCGGGACAGGGACGACGAGCAGTACTTC. The entire variable domain, with the rest obtained from reference TRBV5-4 and TRBJ2-7, is as follows: ETGVTQSPTHLIKTRGQQVTLRCSSQSGHNTVSWYQQALGQGPQFIFQYYREEENGRGNFPPRFSGLQFPNYSSELNVNALELDDSALYLCASRRDRDDEQYFGPGTRLTVT.

The V and J genes are TRBV12-3 or TRBV12-4 and TRBJ2-3, with TRBD2 as a possible D gene (5 bases). Deletions cut 8 bases from V and 4 bases from J, with 13 bases between. The CDR3 totals 13 residues. The CDR3 coding sequence is TGTGCCAGCCGATGGTTGGGAGCAGATACGCAGTATTTT. Translated, it gives CASRWLGADTQYF.

The CDR3 loop reads CATFRGGSWDEQFF. DNA of the CDR3: TGTGCCACCTTTCGCGGCGGGAGTTGGGATGAGCAGTTCTTC. The chain recombines TRBV24-1 with TRBJ2-1; 7 bases line up with TRBD2. The CDR3 contains 14 residues. V dropped 9 bases and J dropped 8; count of bases not matched to a gene: 12. CDR1 and CDR2 from the germline V gene are KGHDR and SFDVKD.

The CDR3 loop is CASGHSNYGYTF. CDR3 in DNA: TGTGCCAGCGGCCACAGCAACTATGGCTACACCTTC. This chain links TRBV6-5 with TRBJ1-2; D is ambiguous. This CDR3 has 12 residues. Trimming removed 8 bases at V and 2 bases at J, with 9 bases between. Per the germline V gene, CDR1 is MNHEY and CDR2 is SVGAGI.

The sample holds one count of this clone. The chain combines TRBV7-3 with TRBJ2-1; D may be TRBD2 (6 bases). V was shortened by 5 bases and J by 2 bases, with 19 bases between the two germline ends. The germline CDR1 and CDR2 sequences are SGHTA and FQGTGA. The CDR3 contains 17 residues. As DNA, the CDR3 is TGTGCCAGCAGCCTCCGATGGCTAGCGCCGACCTACAATGAGCAGTTCTTC. Protein product: CASSLRWLAPTYNEQFF.

This chain connects TRBV7-2 to TRBJ2-1; TRBD1 might be the D (5 bases). The germline V and J ends were trimmed by 5 bases and 7 bases, with 21 bases remaining between them. Germline values: CDR1 SGHTA, CDR2 FQGNSA. The CDR3 runs to 16 residues. CDR3 bases: TGTGCCAGCAGCCCCCAAGCTGGGGCAGGGTGGAATGAGCAGTTCTTC. Translation gives CASSPQAGAGWNEQFF.

The chain combines TRBV5-6 with TRBJ1-2; D uncertain. The V and J ends lost 0 bases and 4 bases respectively, with 7 bases between them. This CDR3 contains 13 residues. Germline-derived CDR1 and CDR2 are SGHDT and YYEEEE. The CDR3 nucleotides read TGTGCCAGCAGCTTGGAACAGACCTATGGCTACACCTTC. Protein product: CASSLEQTYGYTF.

This chain links TRBV30 with TRBJ1-1; unclear D gene. V lost 4 bases and J 6 bases, leaving 12 bases between the germline ends. Germline assignment: CDR1 GTSNPN and CDR2 SVGIG (reference sequence). The CDR3 totals 12 residues. CDR3 sequence (DNA): TGTGCCTGGATGTTCCTACCCCCTGAAGCTTTCTTT. Its translation is CAWMFLPPEAFF.

The rearrangement joins TRBV9 to TRBJ2-7, with TRBD2 matching over 9 bases. The germline gives CDR1 SGDLS, CDR2 YYNGEE. The CDR3 extends over 15 amino acids. V was pared by 3 bases and J by 2 bases, with 6 bases of the junction left unmatched. The CDR3 sequence is CASSASLAGTYEQYF. CDR3 nucleotides: TGTGCCAGCAGCGCCTCCCTAGCGGGGACCTACGAGCAGTACTTC.